Below, one TCR beta chain is given with its context. This entry is derived from a study of blood T cell repertoires in COVID-19. Study context: COVID-19 samples collected from the United States, Italy and Spain covered acute and convalescent phases. PBMCs, B-cell-depleted T cells, or T cells provided the cDNA or gDNA that made up the material.

In the original processing: For nucleated cells, counts were estimated from reference gene primer amplification. Assay: immunoSEQ multiplex PCR; the TCRdb copy retains only in-frame clones and omits some. V and J calls and clone size are given by that table; D and trimming were obtained from the DNA. Here the sample spans fewer than 80,000 clones, 87% being singletons. CDR1 and CDR2 from the germline V gene are KGHSH and LQKENI. V was clipped by 5 bases and J by 1 base; unmatched bases: 2. The CDR3 sequence is 14 residues long. Sequencing was carried out using peripheral blood. The TCR sequence derives from a man aged 30 to 45 with acute or convalescent COVID-19. This chain joins TRBV18 and TRBJ2-5, with 9 bases identical to TRBD2. The CDR3 DNA reads as TGTGCCAGCTCAGGGACTAGCCTCCAAGAGACCCAGTACTTC. It is translated as CASSGTSLQETQYF.